Following are 17 T cell receptor beta chains from one sample sequenced in a study of blood T cell repertoires in COVID-19. TCRdb's table, derived via immunoSEQ multiplex PCR, lists solely in-frame clones and lacks some. The sample holds roughly 140,000 clones, approximately 80% seen once. The sequencing sample was made of peripheral blood. The origin of the receptors is a man aged 70-80 years who had recovered from COVID-19.

The CDR3 spells CASSDWTGNTGELFF. In DNA, the CDR3 is TGTGCCAGCAGCGATTGGACAGGCAACACCGGGGAGCTGTTTTTT. The chain joins TRBV9 to TRBJ2-2, with 7 bases that match TRBD1. The CDR3 is 15 residues long. J gave up 2 bases and V 3 bases, and 4 bases lay outside the gene matches. From germline, CDR1 is SGDLS and CDR2 YYNGEE.

V and J are TRBV6-6 and TRBJ2-5, with D possibly being TRBD2 (5 bases). The CDR3 is 15 amino acids. V gave up 4 bases and J gave up 0 bases, with 12 bases separating them. Germline V gene sequence: CDR1 MNHNY, CDR2 SVGAGI (reference sequence). CDR3 sequence reads: CASSSWVGDQETQYF. The CDR3 DNA reads as TGTGCCAGCAGTTCGTGGGTCGGGGACCAAGAGACCCAGTACTTC.

This clone was recorded only once. The chain couples TRBV7-2 to TRBJ2-2, with TRBD1 as a possible D gene (6 bases). The CDR3 is made up of 16 amino acids. V lost 6 bases and J 4 bases, leaving 18 bases between the germline ends. The germline CDR1 and CDR2 sequences are SGHTA and FQGNSA. The CDR3 DNA sequence: TGTGCCAGCAGTCAGGTCTCAGGGGCGGCCACCGGGGAGCTGTTTTTT. This sequence encodes CASSQVSGAATGELFF.

The chain carries TRBV2 and TRBJ2-1, with a possible D match to TRBD2 (5 bases). The CDR3 has 12 residues. Trimming took off 4 bases at V and 8 bases at J, with 9 bases between the two ends. Germline V gene data show CDR1 as SNHLY and CDR2 as FYNNEI. The CDR3 DNA follows: TGTGCCAGCAGTGGTGGGAGCGATGAGCAGTTCTTC. This translates into CASSGGSDEQFF.

The CDR3 region is CASSLVGGKETQYF. Here the CDR3 DNA reads TGCGCCAGCAGCTTGGTCGGAGGGAAAGAGACCCAGTACTTC. This chain links TRBV5-1 with TRBJ2-5; tentatively, D is TRBD2 (6 bases). This CDR3 is 14 amino acids long. The germline gives CDR1 SGHRS, CDR2 YFSETQ. Trimming removed 0 bases at V and 3 bases at J, with 9 bases between. Based on the CDR3 plus reference TRBV5-1 and TRBJ2-5, the full variable domain is KAGVTQTPRYLIKTRGQQVTLSCSPISGHRSVSWYQQTPGQGLQFLFEYFSETQRNKGNFPGRFSGRQFSNSRSEMNVSTLELGDSALYLCASSLVGGKETQYFGPGTRLLVL.

This clone has at least ten counts. The V gene is TRBV29-1, the J gene TRBJ1-3, with a weak D call TRBD1 (5 bases). CDR1 and CDR2 from the germline V gene are SQVTM and ANQGSEA. This CDR3 spans 14 amino acids. Trimming stripped 0 bases from V and 6 bases from J, with 12 bases between. CDR3 in amino acids: CSVEERGTENTIYF. The CDR3 coding sequence is TGCAGCGTTGAAGAAAGGGGTACTGAAAACACCATATATTTT.

The genes are TRBV2 and TRBJ1-5, with D unresolved. Germline V gene lookup returns CDR1 SNHLY and CDR2 FYNNEI. V lost 1 base to trimming and J lost 4 bases, with 11 bases between them. The CDR3 spans 15 residues. CDR3 in DNA: TGTGCCAGCAGTGAAGTCGGGAACTGGAATCAGCCCCAGCATTTT. Translating it yields CASSEVGNWNQPQHF.

This clone was counted a few times. V and J are TRBV7-7 and TRBJ2-2; possibly TRBD1 for D (6 bases). There are 15 residues in the CDR3. CDR1 and CDR2 from the germline V gene are SSHAT and FNYEAQ (reference sequence). The germline V and J ends were trimmed by 0 bases and 5 bases, with 10 bases remaining between them. CDR3: CASSLALGATGELFF. The CDR3 coding sequence is TGTGCCAGCAGCTTAGCGCTGGGGGCTACCGGGGAGCTGTTTTTT.

In its sample, this clone was seen once. The rearrangement joins TRBV2 to TRBJ2-2; 13 bases map to TRBD2. This CDR3 has 18 amino acids. V lost 7 bases, J lost 4 bases, and 12 bases stayed unmatched. From germline, CDR1 is SNHLY and CDR2 FYNNEI. In nucleotides, the CDR3 is TGTGCCAGCATCCAGGGACTAGCGGGAATTCGTGGCACCGGGGAGCTGTTTTTT. Protein: CASIQGLAGIRGTGELFF.

V usage is TRBV12-3 or TRBV12-4 and J usage is TRBJ1-1; D uncertain. The CDR3 is made up of 13 amino acids. V lost 6 bases and J lost 1, with 9 bases in between. CDR3 in DNA: TGTGCCAGCAGCAAAATAGAGAACACTGAAGCTTTCTTT. Encoded protein: CASSKIENTEAFF.

J is TRBJ1-1 and V is TRBV7-6; D gene uncertain. The germline CDR1 and CDR2 sequences are SGHVS and FNYEAQ. The germline V and J ends were trimmed by 7 bases and 8 bases, with 17 bases remaining between them. This CDR3 has 13 residues. The CDR3 sequence: CASTPGPKFEAFF. The CDR3 bases are TGTGCCAGCACTCCTGGGCCAAAGTTCGAAGCTTTCTTT.

This clone was detected once. V usage is TRBV3-1 (or the pseudogene TRBV3-2) and J usage is TRBJ1-2; 8 bases map to TRBD1. The CDR3 runs 13 residues. Germline V gene data show CDR1 as LGHDT and CDR2 as YNNKEL (reference sequence). V was pared by 2 bases and J by 6 bases, with 2 bases of the junction left unmatched. CDR3 coding DNA: TGTGCCAGCAGCCAAACAGGGGGAGATGGCTACACCTTC. It is translated as CASSQTGGDGYTF.

The chain combines TRBV18 with TRBJ2-7; a possible D gene is TRBD1 (5 bases). Germline CDR1 and CDR2: KGHSH and LQKENI. This CDR3 contains 13 residues. Between the trimmed V and J ends, which lost 8 bases and 3 bases, there was a span of 14 bases. The CDR3 sequence: CASAFRGDYEQYF. The DNA of the CDR3 is TGTGCCAGCGCCTTTAGGGGTGACTACGAGCAGTACTTC. Combining the CDR3 with reference TRBV18 and TRBJ2-7 gives the whole variable domain NAGVMQNPRHLVRRRGQEARLRCSPMKGHSHVYWYRQLPEEGLKFMVYLQKENIIDESGMPKERFSAEFPKEGPSILRIQQVVRGDSAAYFCASAFRGDYEQYFGPGTRLTVT.

The chain's CDR3 is CASSLRLAEPLWETQYF. In nucleotides, the CDR3 is TGTGCCAGCAGCTTGCGACTAGCGGAGCCTCTGTGGGAGACCCAGTACTTC. The V gene is TRBV7-9, the J gene TRBJ2-5; TRBD2 aligns across 9 bases. The CDR3 totals 17 residues. J lost 5 bases, V lost 3 bases, and 13 bases had no gene match. CDR1 SEHNR and CDR2 FQNEAQ come from the germline V gene (reference sequence).

The genes are TRBV4-1 and TRBJ2-1, with 8 positions matching TRBD2. The V gene end was trimmed by 0 bases and the J gene end by 4 bases; junction bases not matched to a gene: 5. Germline V lookup: CDR1 MGHRA, CDR2 YSYEKL. The CDR3 contains 16 residues. CDR3 sequence: CASSQEPGLVYNEQFF. The DNA of the CDR3 is TGCGCCAGCAGCCAAGAACCGGGACTAGTGTACAATGAGCAGTTCTTC.

The rearrangement links TRBV29-1 to TRBJ2-1, with a weak D call TRBD2 (6 bases). The CDR3 is made up of 14 amino acids. Trimming removed 6 bases at V and 8 bases at J, with 20 bases between. The V gene's germline CDR1 is SQVTM and CDR2 ANQGSEA. CDR3 amino acids: CSVLTSREVYEQFF. For the CDR3, the DNA is TGCAGCGTACTTACTAGCAGGGAGGTATATGAGCAGTTCTTC.

This clone has only one observation. CDR3 protein: CASSPTGLVFAGELFF. The CDR3 DNA follows: TGCGCCAGCAGCCCGACGGGACTAGTCTTCGCCGGGGAGCTGTTTTTT. The chain uses TRBV4-1 and TRBJ2-2; 8 bases agree with TRBD2. CDR1 and CDR2 from the germline V gene are MGHRA and YSYEKL. The CDR3 extends over 16 amino acids. The ends lost 4 bases at V and 6 bases at J; junction bases unmatched: 10.